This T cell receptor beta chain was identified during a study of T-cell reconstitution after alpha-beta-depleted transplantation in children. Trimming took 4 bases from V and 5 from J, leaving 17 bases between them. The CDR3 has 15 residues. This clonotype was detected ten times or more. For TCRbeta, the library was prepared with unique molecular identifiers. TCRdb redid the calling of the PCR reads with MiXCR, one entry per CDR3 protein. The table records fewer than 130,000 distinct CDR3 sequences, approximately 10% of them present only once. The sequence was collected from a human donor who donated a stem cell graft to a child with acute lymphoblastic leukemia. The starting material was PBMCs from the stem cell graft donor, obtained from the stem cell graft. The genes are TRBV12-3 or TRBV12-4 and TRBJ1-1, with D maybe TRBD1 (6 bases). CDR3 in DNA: TGTGCCAGCAGTTCCCTCGGGGGGCTGGGTACTGAAGCTTTCTTT. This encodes CASSSLGGLGTEAFF.